This T cell receptor beta chain was recorded in a study of identical twins (TCRdb year 2016). About the study as a whole: To test whether fetal clonotypes persist, the study used deep sequencing on TCR alpha and beta repertoires from monozygotic twins, unrelated adults of various ages, and cord blood. Replicate twin experiments were performed at different times using different library preparation protocols to rule out contamination.

Study-level results and caveats: A weaker excess of twin sharing was found in beta out-of-frame sequences because the signal-to-noise ratio was lowered by fewer shared sequences. In monozygotic twins, out-of-frame TCR alpha sharing was systematically underestimated by recombination models, although the models agreed with sharing between unrelated individuals. Because the same donors could not be followed over many years, the conclusions depended on cross-sectional statistical analysis. Invariant T cells such as MAIT and iNKT could partly confound zero-insertion analyses, though diverse VJ usage argued against this for most clonotypes. Abundant cord blood beta clonotypes had fewer insertions, young adult naive repertoires showed a similar but weaker trend, and memory repertoires showed no such trend. Compared with coincidental sharing between unrelated individuals, out-of-frame TCR alpha sequences shared between twins had an excess of sequences with low generation probability.

Every donor in the study was a healthy Caucasian. Three pairs of female monozygotic twins, all aged roughly 18 to 29 years, were included in the twin cohort. Positive isolation kits from Invitrogen were used to isolate CD4+ and CD8+ T cell populations. CDR1 is given as SQVTM and CDR2 as ANQGSEA, both from the germline V gene. The CDR3 has 11 amino acids, counting the end cysteine and phenylalanine. The sequence is cut down to CDR3 DNA, 33 bases in frame from base 1. V is reduced by 4 bases and J by 5 bases, leaving a spacing of 7 bases between them. Library preparation employed 5' RACE. These reads were obtained on an Illumina HiSeq 2000. Template switching introduced a universal primer binding site; the final cDNA contained a unique molecular identifier, enabling accurate counting of TCR cDNA molecules. First-strand cDNA for TCR alpha and beta chains was synthesized from specific primers in the conserved constant-segment region. To control for contamination, every cDNA library was double barcoded, receiving both a SMART-Mk sample barcode and Illumina barcodes. Two successive PCR steps introduced TruSeq adapter sequences along with Illumina sample barcodes. TCR alpha and beta cDNA libraries were sequenced on the Illumina HiSeq platform with custom primers. The original pipeline was this. MiGEC was used to process raw reads and extract unique molecular identifiers, and MiXCR was used to find CDR3 positions. For each individual, recombination models were inferred using an EM algorithm with the repgenHMM and IGoR tools. The analysis of shared clonotypes was done with the tcR package in R, with sharing normalized by the product of cloneset sizes. To study raw recombination without the effects of thymic and clonal selection, out-of-frame nonproductive sequences were analyzed. TCRdb reanalyzed the raw reads on its own, using fastp at Q25 for trimming and MiXCR for clone calling, and kept in-frame beta chains. Merged by CDR3 protein, the rows form single entries marked with the most common genes and DNA. In this record, the V and J calls reflect TCRdb's handling and not the investigators' own analysis. Within this sample are about 520,000 distinct CDR3 sequences, with 20% to 25% of them counted one time only. The leading ten clones occupy 0.91% of the sample.

At least ten counts were recorded for this clonotype. The clone's antigen remains unknown. Base qualities are missing; no much larger clone stands one base away. The sample was also linked to a second study, of T cells expressing NK-cell markers. In that second paper, the authors write: Three sorted T-cell subsets (CD3+CD56+NKG2C+, CD3+CD56+NKG2C- and CD3+CD56-NKG2C+) from seven to nine donors had their TCR beta-chain repertoires profiled. Among the eight sequenced donors, only one was HCMV-seronegative, while the other seven were HCMV-seropositive. To restrict sorting to alphabetaTCR-expressing T cells, an anti-gammadeltaTCR antibody was added in several experiments. For five or six donors, the dominant CD3+CD56+NKG2C+ clonotypes were among the top 10 CD8+ clonotypes and accounted for roughly 1.0-7.5% of CD8+ T cells. Those dominant clonotypes were again the most abundant among CD3+CD56-NKG2C+ cells in a few donors, at about 25-60.1%. Whether the expanded NKG2C-expressing T cell clones were specific for HCMV antigens remained unclear. Randomly selected healthy volunteers, three men and five women, were used as the eight sequenced donors. A commercial ELISA kit detecting HCMV-specific IgG in serum was used to determine HCMV serostatus. Reads were demultiplexed and grouped by UMI with MIGEC, and clonotypes were assembled and quantified with MiTCR. To exclude erroneous sequences, any TCR cDNA sequence not supported by at least two reads was discarded. The tcR package was used for downstream repertoire analysis, and clonotypes were matched between fractions using CDR3 nucleotide sequence together with V segment. VDJmatch was used to annotate antigen specificity against VDJdb, with one amino acid substitution in CDR3 allowed.

Recombination joined TRBV29-1 with TRBJ2-3, with an unclear D gene assignment. The clonotype was recovered from a woman under 30 in good health. Source material: CD4+ T cells sorted from blood. CDR3 reads: CSVALGDTQYF. The DNA sequence reads TGCAGCGTTGCATTGGGAGATACGCAGTATTTT.